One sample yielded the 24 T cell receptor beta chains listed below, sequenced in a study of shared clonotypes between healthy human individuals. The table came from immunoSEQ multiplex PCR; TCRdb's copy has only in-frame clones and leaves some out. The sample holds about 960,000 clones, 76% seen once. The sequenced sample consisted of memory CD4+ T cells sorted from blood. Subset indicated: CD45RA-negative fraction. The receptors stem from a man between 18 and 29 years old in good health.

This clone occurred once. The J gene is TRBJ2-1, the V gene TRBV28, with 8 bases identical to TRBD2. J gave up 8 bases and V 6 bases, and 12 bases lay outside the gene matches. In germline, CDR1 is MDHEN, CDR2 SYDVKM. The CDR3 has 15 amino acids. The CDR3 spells CASSPAGEKIHEQFF. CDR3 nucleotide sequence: TGTGCCAGCAGCCCAGCGGGGGAAAAAATTCATGAGCAGTTCTTC.

This CDR3 is CASSLAGGHTEAFF. The CDR3 DNA sequence: TGCGCCAGCAGCTTGGCAGGGGGCCACACTGAAGCTTTCTTT. This chain joins TRBV5-1 and TRBJ1-1; 8 bases are a match to TRBD1. V lost 0 bases and J lost 3; bases outside the gene matches: 1. Per germline, CDR1 SGHRS and CDR2 YFSETQ. CDR3 length: 14 amino acids.

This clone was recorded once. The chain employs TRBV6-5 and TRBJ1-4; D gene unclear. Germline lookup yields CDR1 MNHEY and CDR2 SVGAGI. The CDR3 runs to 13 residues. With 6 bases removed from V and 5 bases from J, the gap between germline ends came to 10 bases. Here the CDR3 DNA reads TGTGCCAGCAGACCATACCAAAATGAAAAACTGTTTTTT. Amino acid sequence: CASRPYQNEKLFF.

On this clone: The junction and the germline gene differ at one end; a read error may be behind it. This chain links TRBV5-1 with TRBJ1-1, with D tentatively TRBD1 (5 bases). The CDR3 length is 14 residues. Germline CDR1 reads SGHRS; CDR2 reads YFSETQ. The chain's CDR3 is CASSLGTANSEAFF. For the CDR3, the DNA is TGCGCCAGCAGCTTAGGGACGGCGAACTCTGAAGCTTTCTTT.

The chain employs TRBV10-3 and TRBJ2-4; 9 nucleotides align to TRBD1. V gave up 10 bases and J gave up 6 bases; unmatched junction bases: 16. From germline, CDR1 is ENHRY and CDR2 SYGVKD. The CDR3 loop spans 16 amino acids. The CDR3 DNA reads TGTGCCACAGGACAGGGGCGAGGGGCTCAATCAAACATTCAGTACTTC. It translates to CATGQGRGAQSNIQYF.

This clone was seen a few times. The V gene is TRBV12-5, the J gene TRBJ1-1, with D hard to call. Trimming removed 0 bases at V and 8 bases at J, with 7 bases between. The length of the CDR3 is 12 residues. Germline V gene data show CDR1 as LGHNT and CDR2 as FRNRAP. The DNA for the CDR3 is TGTGCTAGTGGTTTGGTTGGCAGGGAAGCTTTCTTT. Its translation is CASGLVGREAFF.

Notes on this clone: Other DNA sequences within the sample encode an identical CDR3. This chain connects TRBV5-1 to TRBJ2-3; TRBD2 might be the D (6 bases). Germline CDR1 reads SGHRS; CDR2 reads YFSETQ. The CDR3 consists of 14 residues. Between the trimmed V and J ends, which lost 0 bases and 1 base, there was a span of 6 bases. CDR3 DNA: TGCGCCAGCAGCTTGGCGGGGGGCACAGATACGCAGTATTTT. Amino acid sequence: CASSLAGGTDTQYF.

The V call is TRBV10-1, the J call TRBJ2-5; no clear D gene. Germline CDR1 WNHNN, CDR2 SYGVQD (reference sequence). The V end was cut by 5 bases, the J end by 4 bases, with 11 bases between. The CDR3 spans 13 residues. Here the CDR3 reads CASSSETRETQYF. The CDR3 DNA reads TGCGCCAGCAGTTCTGAGACCCGAGAGACCCAGTACTTC.

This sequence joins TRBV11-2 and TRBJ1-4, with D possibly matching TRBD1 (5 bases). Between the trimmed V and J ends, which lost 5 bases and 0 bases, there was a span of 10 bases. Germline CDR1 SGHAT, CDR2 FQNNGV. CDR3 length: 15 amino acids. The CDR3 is CASSAGAATNEKLFF. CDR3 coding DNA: TGTGCCAGCAGCGCCGGGGCGGCAACTAATGAAAAACTGTTTTTT.

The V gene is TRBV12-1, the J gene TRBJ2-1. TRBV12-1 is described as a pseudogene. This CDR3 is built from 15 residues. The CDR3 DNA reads TGTGCCAGCAGCCCCACGGCAATCCGTAACAATGAGCAGTTCTTC. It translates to CASSPTAIRNNEQFF.

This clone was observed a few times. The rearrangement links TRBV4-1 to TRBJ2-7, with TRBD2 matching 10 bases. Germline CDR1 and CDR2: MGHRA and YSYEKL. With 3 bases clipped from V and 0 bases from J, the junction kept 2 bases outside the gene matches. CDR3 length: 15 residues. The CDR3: CASSQGLASSYEQYF. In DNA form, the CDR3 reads TGCGCCAGCAGCCAGGGACTAGCGAGCTCCTACGAGCAGTACTTC.

CDR3 loop: CASSALWGGGGYGYTF. In DNA form, the CDR3 reads TGTGCCAGCAGTGCCCTTTGGGGAGGCGGTGGCTATGGCTACACCTTC. The chain carries TRBV2 and TRBJ1-2; D is undetermined. Looked up from germline, CDR1 is SNHLY and CDR2 is FYNNEI. The V end lost 4 bases, the J end lost 4 bases, and 19 bases lay between the germline ends. This CDR3 is 16 amino acids long. Using reference TRBV2 and TRBJ1-2 for the parts outside the CDR3, the full variable domain is EPEVTQTPSHQVTQMGQEVILRCVPISNHLYFYWYRQILGQKVEFLVSFYNNEISEKSEIFDDQFSVERPDGSNFTLKIRSTKLEDSAMYFCASSALWGGGGYGYTFGSGTRLTVV.

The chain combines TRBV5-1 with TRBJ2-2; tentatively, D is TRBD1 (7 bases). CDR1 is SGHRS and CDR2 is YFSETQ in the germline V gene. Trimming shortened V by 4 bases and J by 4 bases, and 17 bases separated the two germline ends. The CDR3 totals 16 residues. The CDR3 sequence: CASSPAGGPFTGELFF. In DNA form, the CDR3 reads TGCGCCAGCAGCCCGGCAGGGGGGCCTTTCACCGGGGAGCTGTTTTTT. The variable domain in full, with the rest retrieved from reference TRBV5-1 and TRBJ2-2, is KAGVTQTPRYLIKTRGQQVTLSCSPISGHRSVSWYQQTPGQGLQFLFEYFSETQRNKGNFPGRFSGRQFSNSRSEMNVSTLELGDSALYLCASSPAGGPFTGELFFGEGSRLTVL.

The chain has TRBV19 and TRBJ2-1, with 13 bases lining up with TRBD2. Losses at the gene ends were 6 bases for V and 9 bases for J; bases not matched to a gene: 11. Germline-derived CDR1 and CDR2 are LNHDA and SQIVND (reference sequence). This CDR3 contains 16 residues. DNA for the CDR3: TGTGCCAGTAGCTCCCTACTAGCGGGGGGGCCTAGTGAGCAGTTCTTC. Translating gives CASSSLLAGGPSEQFF.

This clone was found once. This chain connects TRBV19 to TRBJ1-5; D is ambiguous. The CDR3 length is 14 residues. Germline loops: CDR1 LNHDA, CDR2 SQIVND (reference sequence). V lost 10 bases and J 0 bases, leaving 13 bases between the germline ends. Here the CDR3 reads CATTQANSNQPQHF. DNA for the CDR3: TGTGCCACCACCCAGGCCAATAGCAATCAGCCCCAGCATTTT. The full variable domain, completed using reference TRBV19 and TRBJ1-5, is DGGITQSPKYLFRKEGQNVTLSCEQNLNHDAMYWYRQDPGQGLRLIYYSQIVNDFQKGDIAEGYSVSREKKESFPLTVTSAQKNPTAFYLCATTQANSNQPQHFGDGTRLSIL.

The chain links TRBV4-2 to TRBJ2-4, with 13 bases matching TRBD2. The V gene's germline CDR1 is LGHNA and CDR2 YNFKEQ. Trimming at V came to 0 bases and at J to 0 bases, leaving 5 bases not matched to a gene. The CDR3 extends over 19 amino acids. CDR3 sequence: CASSQELAGGRKAKNIQYF. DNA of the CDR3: TGTGCCAGCAGCCAAGAACTAGCGGGGGGGCGGAAAGCCAAAAACATTCAGTACTTC.

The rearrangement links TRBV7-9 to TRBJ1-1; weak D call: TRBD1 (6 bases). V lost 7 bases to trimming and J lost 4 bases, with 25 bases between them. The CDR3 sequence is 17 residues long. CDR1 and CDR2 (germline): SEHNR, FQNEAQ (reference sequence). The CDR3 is CASTPPGVRGGSTEAFF. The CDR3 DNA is TGTGCCAGCACCCCGCCGGGCGTCAGGGGAGGAAGCACTGAAGCTTTCTTT.

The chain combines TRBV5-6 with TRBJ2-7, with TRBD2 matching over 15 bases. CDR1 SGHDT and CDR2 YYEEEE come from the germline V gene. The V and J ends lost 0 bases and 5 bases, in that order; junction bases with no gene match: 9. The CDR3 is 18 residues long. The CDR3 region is CASSLVGLAGGRGNEQYF. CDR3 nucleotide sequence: TGTGCCAGCAGCTTGGTAGGACTAGCGGGAGGGAGAGGGAACGAGCAGTACTTC.

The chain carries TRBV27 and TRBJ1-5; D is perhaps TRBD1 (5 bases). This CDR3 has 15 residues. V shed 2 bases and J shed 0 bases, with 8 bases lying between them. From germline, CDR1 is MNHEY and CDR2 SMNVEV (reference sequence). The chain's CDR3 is CASSLGGGSNQPQHF. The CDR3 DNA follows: TGTGCCAGCAGTTTAGGGGGGGGTAGCAATCAGCCCCAGCATTTT.

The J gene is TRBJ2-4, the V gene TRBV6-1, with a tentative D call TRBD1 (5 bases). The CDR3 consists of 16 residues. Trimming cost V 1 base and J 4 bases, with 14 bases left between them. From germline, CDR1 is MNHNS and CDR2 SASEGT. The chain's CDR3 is CASSEVKGWAKNIQYF. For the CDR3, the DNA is TGTGCCAGCAGTGAAGTAAAGGGGTGGGCAAAAAACATTCAGTACTTC.

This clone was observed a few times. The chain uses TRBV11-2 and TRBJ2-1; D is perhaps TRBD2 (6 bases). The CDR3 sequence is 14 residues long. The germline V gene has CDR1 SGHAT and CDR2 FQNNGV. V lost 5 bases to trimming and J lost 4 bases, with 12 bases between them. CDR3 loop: CASSNIAVYNEQFF. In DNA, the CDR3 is TGTGCCAGCAGCAATATAGCGGTTTACAATGAGCAGTTCTTC.

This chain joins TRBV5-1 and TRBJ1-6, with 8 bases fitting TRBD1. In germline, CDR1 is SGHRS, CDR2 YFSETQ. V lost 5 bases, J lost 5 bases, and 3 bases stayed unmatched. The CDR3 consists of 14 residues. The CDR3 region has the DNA TGCGCCAGCAGTACAGGGGGGGATAATTCACCCCTCCACTTT. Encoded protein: CASSTGGDNSPLHF.

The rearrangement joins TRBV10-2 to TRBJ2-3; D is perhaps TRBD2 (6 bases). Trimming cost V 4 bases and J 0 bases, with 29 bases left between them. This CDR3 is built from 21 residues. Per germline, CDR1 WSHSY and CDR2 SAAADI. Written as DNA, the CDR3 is TGCGCCAGCAGTGGGCAAGGAGAGGGACTCGGAGATCAACTTAGCACAGATACGCAGTATTTT. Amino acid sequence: CASSGQGEGLGDQLSTDTQYF.

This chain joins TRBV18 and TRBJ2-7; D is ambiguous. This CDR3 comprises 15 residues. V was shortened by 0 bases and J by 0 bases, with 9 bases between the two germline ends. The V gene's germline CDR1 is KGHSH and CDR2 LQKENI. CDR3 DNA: TGTGCCAGCTCACCACCGCCTTCAGACTCCTACGAGCAGTACTTC. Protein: CASSPPPSDSYEQYF.